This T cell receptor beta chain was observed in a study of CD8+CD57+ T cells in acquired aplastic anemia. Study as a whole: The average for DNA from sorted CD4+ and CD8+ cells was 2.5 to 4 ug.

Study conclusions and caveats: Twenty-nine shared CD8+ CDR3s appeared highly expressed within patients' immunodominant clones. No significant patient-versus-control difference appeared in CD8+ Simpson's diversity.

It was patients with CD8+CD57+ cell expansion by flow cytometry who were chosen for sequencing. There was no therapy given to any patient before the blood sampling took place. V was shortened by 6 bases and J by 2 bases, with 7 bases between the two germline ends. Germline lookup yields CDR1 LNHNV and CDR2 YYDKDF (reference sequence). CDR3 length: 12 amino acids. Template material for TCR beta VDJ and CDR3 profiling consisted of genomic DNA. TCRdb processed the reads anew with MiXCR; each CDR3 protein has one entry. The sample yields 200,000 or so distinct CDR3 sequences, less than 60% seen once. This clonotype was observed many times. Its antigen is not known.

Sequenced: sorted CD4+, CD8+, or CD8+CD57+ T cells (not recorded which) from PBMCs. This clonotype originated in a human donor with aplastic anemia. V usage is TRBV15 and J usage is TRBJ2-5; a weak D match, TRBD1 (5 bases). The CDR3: CATSPGQETQYF. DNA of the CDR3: TGTGCCACCAGTCCAGGGCAAGAGACCCAGTACTTC. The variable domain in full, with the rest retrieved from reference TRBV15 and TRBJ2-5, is DAMVIQNPRYQVTQFGKPVTLSCSQTLNHNVMYWYQQKSSQAPKLLFHYYDKDFNNEADTPDNFQSRRPNTSFCFLDIRSPGLGDTAMYLCATSPGQETQYFGPGTRLLVL.